The entry that follows covers one T cell receptor (beta chain) sequence. TCRdb reprocessed the 5' RACE reads with MiXCR, giving one entry per CDR3 protein. The table has approximately 110,000 distinct CDR3 sequences, around a fifth seen once. Sequencing started from total RNA isolated from unfractionated whole blood. The sample belongs to a study of human T cells and chemical hapten exposure. Per the germline V gene, CDR1 is SGDLS and CDR2 is YYNGEE. This CDR3 comprises 16 residues. The V end lost 0 bases, the J end lost 5 bases, and 15 bases lay between the germline ends. V gene TRBV9 combines with J gene TRBJ2-4, with D tentatively TRBD1 (6 bases). The receptor comes from a human donor in good health. CDR3 nucleotides: TGTGCCAGCAGCGTAGGAGTTGGGGGCGGCGAAAACATTCAGTACTTC. Protein product: CASSVGVGGGENIQYF.